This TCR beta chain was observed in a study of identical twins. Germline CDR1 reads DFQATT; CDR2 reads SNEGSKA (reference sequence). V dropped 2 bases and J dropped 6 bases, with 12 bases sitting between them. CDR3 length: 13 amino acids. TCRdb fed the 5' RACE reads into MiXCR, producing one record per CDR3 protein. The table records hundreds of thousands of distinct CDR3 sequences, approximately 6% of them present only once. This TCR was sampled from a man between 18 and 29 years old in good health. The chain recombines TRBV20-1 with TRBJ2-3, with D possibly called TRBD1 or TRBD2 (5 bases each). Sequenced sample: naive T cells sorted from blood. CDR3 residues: CSARKGTSDTQYF. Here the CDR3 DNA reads TGCAGTGCTAGAAAGGGGACGTCGGATACGCAGTATTTT.